Listed here are 5 T cell receptor beta chains from one sample, sequenced in a study of cytomegalovirus exposure and HLA in healthy donors. The PCR employed 60 Vbeta primers together with 13 Jbeta primers. This table comes from immunoSEQ multiplex PCR, and its TCRdb copy is limited to in-frame clones, with some not included. This sample has some 150,000 clones, with about four fifths found just once. The sequencing input was PBMCs. Receptor source: a woman aged 18 to 35 in good health and CMV-seropositive.

This sequence joins TRBV9 and TRBJ1-6, with 9 bases aligning to TRBD1. V was pared by 4 bases and J by 11 bases, with 10 bases of the junction left unmatched. Germline V lookup: CDR1 SGDLS, CDR2 YYNGEE. The CDR3 covers 15 residues. The CDR3 protein is CASSLPRTGDPPLHF. As DNA, the CDR3 is TGTGCCAGCAGCCTACCCCGGACAGGGGACCCACCCCTCCACTTT.

This clone has only a few counts. This sequence joins TRBV29-1 and TRBJ1-1; 7 bases are shared with TRBD1. This CDR3 has 14 amino acids. The junction had 8 bases not matched to a gene; V was cut back by 7 bases and J by 0 bases. Germline CDR1 and CDR2: SQVTM and ANQGSEA. This chain's CDR3 is CSARRGPMNTEAFF. CDR3 coding DNA: TGCAGCGCGAGAAGGGGGCCTATGAACACTGAAGCTTTCTTT.

This clone showed up just once. This chain joins TRBV19 and TRBJ1-5; the D is unclear. The CDR3 loop spans 13 amino acids. CDR1 LNHDA and CDR2 SQIVND come from the germline V gene (reference sequence). Trimming left V 4 bases short and J 5 bases short, with 9 bases between. DNA for the CDR3: TGTGCCAGTAGTACCCAGGTGGATCAGCCCCAGCATTTT. This encodes CASSTQVDQPQHF.

The rearrangement uses TRBV5-4 and TRBJ1-2; 7 bases match TRBD1. From germline, CDR1 is SGHNT and CDR2 YYREEE (reference sequence). The CDR3 consists of 16 residues. After removal of 1 base from V and 7 bases from J, the junction contained 13 bases not matched to a gene. CDR3 loop: CASSLLAIEGGFGYTF. The CDR3 coding sequence is TGTGCCAGCAGCTTGTTGGCGATAGAAGGGGGCTTTGGCTACACCTTC.

The chain recombines TRBV6-5 with TRBJ1-1, with a tentative D call TRBD1 (5 bases). This CDR3 comprises 13 residues. V dropped 5 bases and J dropped 10 bases, with 17 bases sitting between them. Germline values: CDR1 MNHEY, CDR2 SVGAGI. CDR3 nucleotides: TGTGCCAGCAGTCGCGGGACTTCTGGAGCAGCTTTCTTT. It encodes CASSRGTSGAAFF.